These 10 T cell receptor beta chains were sequenced from one sample in a study of T-cell memory formation after mild COVID-19. TCRdb re-derived calls from the 5' RACE reads in MiXCR, one entry per CDR3 protein. The profile shows about 430,000 distinct CDR3 sequences, about a sixth of them singletons. Sequences were obtained from PBMCs or a T cell subset sorted from them (not recorded which). Every receptor here comes from a man younger than 35 who had mild COVID-19 (a few samples of this study predate the infection). Cell type and time point are not known.

This clonotype showed up just a few times. V usage is TRBV5-1 and J usage is TRBJ1-1; perhaps TRBD1 as D (6 bases). Per the germline V gene, CDR1 is SGHRS and CDR2 is YFSETQ. Deletions cut 2 bases from V and 5 bases from J, with 10 bases between. The CDR3 spans 13 residues. The CDR3 loop is CASSFGQRTEAFF. DNA of the CDR3: TGCGCCAGCAGCTTCGGACAGAGGACTGAAGCTTTCTTT.

This clonotype showed up just a few times. The CDR3 DNA follows: TGTGCCAGCAGCTATGGGGGTTTGGACATTCAGTACTTC. Its translation is CASSYGGLDIQYF. J is TRBJ2-4 and V is TRBV12-3 or TRBV12-4, with D perhaps assigned TRBD1 or TRBD2 (5 bases each). The CDR3 extends over 13 amino acids. The V and J ends lost 6 bases and 8 bases respectively, with 14 bases between them.

The V and J genes are TRBV20-1 and TRBJ2-3; D may be TRBD2 (5 bases). The CDR3 has 14 amino acids. Germline lookup yields CDR1 DFQATT and CDR2 SNEGSKA (reference sequence). V gave up 6 bases and J gave up 1 base, with 14 bases separating them. The CDR3 here is CSAKDFRGTDTQYF. The CDR3 nucleotides are TGCAGTGCAAAGGACTTCCGAGGCACAGATACGCAGTATTTT.

The chain recombines TRBV5-1 with TRBJ2-2; D gene ambiguous. The ends were cut back, 5 bases at V and 1 base at J, with 12 bases in the middle. CDR3 length: 15 residues. Germline-derived CDR1 and CDR2 are SGHRS and YFSETQ. The DNA of the CDR3 is TGCGCCAGCAGTCGAGACCAGGTGAACACCGGGGAGCTGTTTTTT. Its translation is CASSRDQVNTGELFF.

The chain recombines TRBV12-3 or TRBV12-4 with TRBJ2-2; no reliable D call. V was pared by 6 bases and J by 3 bases, with 11 bases between. The CDR3 is made up of 14 amino acids. The DNA of the CDR3 is TGTGCCAGCAGGGCTGGGTTATACACCGGGGAGCTGTTTTTT. This translates into CASRAGLYTGELFF.

This rearrangement joins TRBV9 to TRBJ2-3, with D unresolved. Looked up from germline, CDR1 is SGDLS and CDR2 is YYNGEE. Trimming removed 3 bases at V and 3 bases at J, with 20 bases between. The CDR3 consists of 17 residues. CDR3: CASSARLVGFRTDTQYF. The DNA of the CDR3 is TGTGCCAGCAGCGCCCGTTTGGTAGGGTTTAGAACAGATACGCAGTATTTT.

The V gene is TRBV29-1, the J gene TRBJ2-5; D tentatively reads TRBD1 or TRBD2 (5 bases each). The V end was cut by 6 bases, the J end by 9 bases, with 17 bases between. The CDR3 is 12 amino acids. Germline assignment: CDR1 SQVTM and CDR2 ANQGSEA. The CDR3 loop is CSVTGAPAAQYF. The CDR3 nucleotides read TGCAGCGTCACCGGGGCCCCCGCGGCCCAGTACTTC.

This clonotype was observed a handful of times. This chain uses TRBV12-3 or TRBV12-4 with TRBJ1-1; maybe TRBD1 (6 bases). This CDR3 is 13 amino acids long. Trimming cost V 6 bases and J 7 bases, with 15 bases left between them. The CDR3 region is CASSIRTVSEAFF. The CDR3, as DNA: TGTGCCAGCAGCATTCGGACAGTAAGTGAAGCTTTCTTT.

This clonotype came up a few times. The chain joins TRBV10-3 to TRBJ2-5, with TRBD1 as a possible D gene (5 bases). With 6 bases removed from V and 2 bases from J, the gap between germline ends came to 13 bases. The CDR3 has 14 amino acids. Germline-derived CDR1 and CDR2 are ENHRY and SYGVKD. This CDR3 reads CAISRATLQETQYF. Written as DNA, the CDR3 is TGTGCCATCAGCAGGGCGACCCTACAAGAGACCCAGTACTTC.

This clonotype appeared a few times. The rearrangement links TRBV6-2 or TRBV6-3 to TRBJ1-2, with TRBD1 identical over 7 bases. With 4 bases clipped from V and 8 bases from J, the junction kept 10 bases outside the gene matches. CDR1 is MNHEY, CDR2 SVGEGT, per germline. This CDR3 is built from 14 residues. In nucleotides, the CDR3 is TGTGCCAGCAGTTGGGACAGCTCTGAAGGCGGCTACACCTTC. Its protein is CASSWDSSEGGYTF.